This TCR beta chain was recorded in a study of T cell clonality in common variable immunodeficiency. Study findings and constraints: TCRbeta clonality was increased in CVID versus healthy controls. Patient heterogeneity in the CVID cohort limited correlations between repertoire features and clinical complications.

CDR1 is SGHVS, CDR2 FNYEAQ, per germline. Trimming shortened V by 4 bases and J by 0 bases, and 6 bases separated the two germline ends. The CDR3 is 13 amino acids. In its sample, this clone was seen many times. As yet, its antigen is unknown. Read sequence stops 3 residues before the CDR3 end, and the germline J gene provides the missing end. Sequencing input was equivalent genomic DNA from CVID and controls. Assay: immunoSEQ multiplex PCR; the TCRdb copy retains only in-frame clones and omits some. The sample was found to contain about 59,000 clones, and every one recurs. The TCR sequence derives from a person aged 18 to 75 in good health. The sample taken for sequencing was peripheral blood mononuclear cells. The chain uses TRBV7-6 and TRBJ2-5; D gene uncertain. CDR3 DNA, as far as it was read: TGTGCCAGCAGCTCACTGGACCAAGAGACC. It codes for CASSSLDQET. From start to end, the CDR3 is CASSSLDQETQYF.